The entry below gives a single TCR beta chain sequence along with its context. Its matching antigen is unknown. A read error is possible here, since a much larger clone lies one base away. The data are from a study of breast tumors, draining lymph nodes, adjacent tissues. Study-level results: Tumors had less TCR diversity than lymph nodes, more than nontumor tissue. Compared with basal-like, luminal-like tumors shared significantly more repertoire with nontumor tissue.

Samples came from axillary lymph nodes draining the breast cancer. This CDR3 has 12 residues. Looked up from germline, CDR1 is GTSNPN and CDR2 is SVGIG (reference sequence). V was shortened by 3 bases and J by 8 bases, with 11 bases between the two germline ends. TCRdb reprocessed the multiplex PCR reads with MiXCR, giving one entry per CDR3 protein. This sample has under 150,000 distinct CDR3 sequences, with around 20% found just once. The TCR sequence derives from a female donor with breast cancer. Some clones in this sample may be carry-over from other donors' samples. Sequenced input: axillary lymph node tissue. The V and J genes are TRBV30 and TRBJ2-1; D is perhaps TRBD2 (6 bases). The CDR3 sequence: CAWSGSFDEQFF. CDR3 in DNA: TGTGCCTGGAGCGGGAGTTTCGATGAGCAGTTCTTC.